Below are 15 T cell receptor beta chains sequenced from a single sample in a study of CD8+ T cells in alopecia areata. RNA extraction was followed by reverse transcription into cDNA, which acted as the sequencing template. Generated by immunoSEQ multiplex PCR, the TCRdb table keeps only in-frame clones and is missing some. The data hold 120,000 to 150,000 clones, with 62% observed a single time. The specimen was CD8+ T cells sorted from blood. The receptors were sampled from a human donor in good health.

This chain links TRBV6-5 with TRBJ1-1, with D possibly matching TRBD1 (5 bases). Germline lookup yields CDR1 MNHEY and CDR2 SVGAGI. V lost 4 bases and J 8 bases, leaving 23 bases between the germline ends. The CDR3 loop spans 16 amino acids. The CDR3 DNA sequence: TGTGCCAGCAGTTCCCTCAGGGTAACGCTCGGCGAGGAAGCTTTCTTT. Its protein is CASSSLRVTLGEEAFF.

This chain joins TRBV5-1 and TRBJ2-7, with unresolved D. V gave up 0 bases and J gave up 0 bases, with 7 bases separating them. Germline V gene lookup returns CDR1 SGHRS and CDR2 YFSETQ. There are 14 residues in the CDR3. The CDR3: CASSLEASSYEQYF. The DNA of the CDR3 is TGCGCCAGCAGCTTGGAGGCTTCCTCCTACGAGCAGTACTTC.

Note on this clone: Additional DNA sequences in this sample encode the identical CDR3. V and J are TRBV29-1 and TRBJ1-2; D unresolved. CDR1 and CDR2 (germline): SQVTM, ANQGSEA. Trimming left V 0 bases short and J 8 bases short, with 7 bases between. The CDR3 consists of 11 residues. The CDR3 DNA reads as TGCAGCGTTGAAGATCGGAACGGCTACACCTTC. Its protein is CSVEDRNGYTF.

The chain links TRBV4-1 to TRBJ2-3; tentatively, D is TRBD1 or TRBD2 (5 bases each). The CDR3 sequence is 16 residues long. The ends were cut back, 4 bases at V and 3 bases at J, with 17 bases in the middle. Per the germline V gene, CDR1 is MGHRA and CDR2 is YSYEKL. CDR3 region: CASSLHPGRGTDTQYF. The CDR3 DNA follows: TGCGCCAGCAGCCTCCATCCGGGACGGGGTACAGATACGCAGTATTTT.

The chain is built from TRBV29-1 and TRBJ1-2; D possibly corresponds to TRBD1 (6 bases). The CDR3 has 12 residues. Germline-derived CDR1 and CDR2 are SQVTM and ANQGSEA. V lost 6 bases and J lost 7, with 15 bases in between. The CDR3 DNA sequence: TGCAGCGTGAGAGGGGGTTTTGGTGGCTACACCTTC. It specifies CSVRGGFGGYTF.

This rearrangement joins TRBV14 to TRBJ2-7, with D possibly being TRBD1 (5 bases). The CDR3 sequence is 15 residues long. CDR1 and CDR2 (germline): SGHDN, FVKESK. The V gene lost 4 bases and the J gene lost 7 bases, with 20 bases spanning the gap. CDR3 sequence: CASSPQGRATREQYF. Written as DNA, the CDR3 is TGTGCCAGCAGCCCGCAGGGCAGAGCAACGAGGGAGCAGTACTTC.

This chain uses TRBV5-1 with TRBJ2-6; D call uncertain. CDR3 length: 17 amino acids. V was clipped by 0 bases and J by 0 bases, with 10 bases between them. Germline assignment: CDR1 SGHRS and CDR2 YFSETQ. CDR3 sequence reads: CASSLAPALSGANVLTF. The CDR3 DNA sequence: TGCGCCAGCAGCTTGGCCCCAGCCCTCTCTGGGGCCAACGTCCTGACTTTC. Together with reference TRBV5-1 and TRBJ2-6, the CDR3 gives the full variable domain: KAGVTQTPRYLIKTRGQQVTLSCSPISGHRSVSWYQQTPGQGLQFLFEYFSETQRNKGNFPGRFSGRQFSNSRSEMNVSTLELGDSALYLCASSLAPALSGANVLTFGAGSRLTVL.

In this sample, this clone turned up a few times. The CDR3 coding sequence is TGCAGCGTTGAAGACGATGGACAGCCGTACAATGAGCAGTTCTTC. The encoded protein is CSVEDDGQPYNEQFF. The gene calls are TRBV29-1 and TRBJ2-1; D possibly corresponds to TRBD1 (6 bases). CDR3 size: 15 residues. Germline CDR1 SQVTM, CDR2 ANQGSEA. V was cut by 0 bases and J by 4 bases, with 13 bases left in between.

This chain connects TRBV27 to TRBJ2-4; 8 bases fit TRBD1. J lost 6 bases, V lost 6 bases, and 7 bases had no gene match. Germline V gene lookup returns CDR1 MNHEY and CDR2 SMNVEV (reference sequence). The CDR3 extends over 14 amino acids. DNA of the CDR3: TGTGCCAGCAGGGCAGGGGGCGCGGGAAACATTCAGTACTTC. Translating it yields CASRAGGAGNIQYF.

The rearrangement uses TRBV5-6 and TRBJ2-2; D call uncertain. CDR3 length: 13 amino acids. CDR1 is SGHDT, CDR2 YYEEEE, per germline. Deletions cut 1 base from V and 6 bases from J, with 7 bases between. The CDR3 spells CASSLSEAGELFF. CDR3 bases: TGTGCCAGCAGCTTGTCGGAAGCCGGGGAGCTGTTTTTT.

The chain has TRBV6-1 and TRBJ2-7; 9 bases map to TRBD1. The CDR3 is 14 amino acids. Germline V gene lookup returns CDR1 MNHNS and CDR2 SASEGT. Trimming cost V 5 bases and J 1 base; bases outside gene matches: 3. The CDR3 nucleotides are TGTGCCAGCAGTACGGGGACAGGGTCCTACGAGCAGTACTTC. This sequence encodes CASSTGTGSYEQYF.

This rearrangement joins TRBV9 to TRBJ1-1; TRBD1 is a possible D gene (5 bases). Trimming took off 0 bases at V and 4 bases at J, with 13 bases between the two ends. Germline V CDR1 and CDR2: SGDLS, YYNGEE. CDR3 size: 15 residues. The CDR3 region is CASSVATGGGTEAFF. CDR3 bases: TGTGCCAGCAGCGTAGCTACGGGGGGAGGCACTGAAGCTTTCTTT.

The J gene is TRBJ2-1, the V gene TRBV5-6; the D gene is possibly TRBD2 (6 bases). Germline V gives CDR1 SGHDT, CDR2 YYEEEE. The CDR3 consists of 15 residues. V lost 0 bases to trimming and J lost 4 bases, with 11 bases between them. As DNA, the CDR3 is TGTGCCAGCAGCTTGGGGGACTCACTATACAATGAGCAGTTCTTC. Translating it yields CASSLGDSLYNEQFF.

The V call is TRBV29-1, the J call TRBJ1-2; no reliable D call. V was trimmed by 4 bases and J by 0 bases, leaving 9 bases between them. The germline V gene has CDR1 SQVTM and CDR2 ANQGSEA. The CDR3 runs 13 residues. The CDR3 here is CSVANNPNYGYTF. The CDR3 DNA reads as TGCAGCGTTGCGAATAACCCTAACTATGGCTACACCTTC.

This rearrangement joins TRBV2 to TRBJ1-1; unclear D gene. The CDR3 has 14 amino acids. The germline V gene has CDR1 SNHLY and CDR2 FYNNEI. Trimming removed 1 base at V and 5 bases at J, with 11 bases between. The CDR3 DNA follows: TGTGCCAGCAGTGAAGGGGGAAGAAGGACTGAAGCTTTCTTT. Encoded protein: CASSEGGRRTEAFF.